Sequencing of this T cell receptor beta chain was carried out in a study of control samples from healthy donors and cancer patients. TCRdb keeps only in-frame clones here, not all; method: immunoSEQ multiplex PCR. The sample has about 89,000 clones; about 89% are singletons. V dropped 4 bases and J dropped 5; count of bases not matched to a gene: 7. This CDR3 contains 15 residues. The V gene's germline CDR1 is LGHDT and CDR2 YNNKEL (reference sequence). The V gene is TRBV3-1 (or the pseudogene TRBV3-2), the J gene TRBJ2-2, with 7 bases aligning to TRBD2. The sequence came from a man younger than 45 in good health. Sequencing was carried out using blood. CDR3 loop: CASSPSGARTGELFF. The CDR3 DNA reads as TGTGCCAGCAGCCCCAGCGGGGCCCGAACCGGGGAGCTGTTTTTT.